Below, 26 T cell receptor beta chains from the same sample are listed, as sequenced in a study of blood T cell repertoires in COVID-19. Sequencing was performed with immunoSEQ multiplex PCR; in TCRdb, only in-frame clones are kept and a portion is missing. This repertoire shows about 69,000 clones, about four fifths found once; its top ten account for 47%. Source material: peripheral blood. These receptors were taken from a human donor in a cohort sampled during active COVID-19.

The V call is TRBV19, the J call TRBJ2-5; TRBD1 matches at 7 bases. The CDR3 has 13 residues. Germline V lookup: CDR1 LNHDA, CDR2 SQIVND (reference sequence). V dropped 6 bases and J dropped 5; count of bases not matched to a gene: 6. The CDR3 protein is CASSTTGSETQYF. CDR3 DNA: TGTGCCAGTAGCACGACAGGGTCGGAGACCCAGTACTTC.

At least ten counts were recorded for this clone. The chain recombines TRBV5-8 with TRBJ2-7; possible D gene TRBD2, 6 bases. V lost 0 bases and J lost 3, with 13 bases in between. The CDR3 has 15 residues. In germline, CDR1 is SGHTS, CDR2 YDEGEE. Here the CDR3 reads CASSLDGGAGYEQYF. The DNA of the CDR3 is TGTGCCAGCAGCTTGGATGGAGGGGCAGGCTACGAGCAGTACTTC.

This clone is judged medium-sized (0.01 to 0.1%). The chain is built from TRBV2 and TRBJ1-3; TRBD1 matches at 7 bases. The CDR3 contains 17 residues. J gave up 2 bases and V 5 bases, and 12 bases lay outside the gene matches. CDR1 SNHLY and CDR2 FYNNEI come from the germline V gene. CDR3 nucleotides: TGTGCCAGCAGTAAAAACCCCCCGACAGGGACTGGAAACACCATATATTTT. It yields the protein CASSKNPPTGTGNTIYF. Full variable domain (rest looked up from reference TRBV2 and TRBJ1-3): EPEVTQTPSHQVTQMGQEVILRCVPISNHLYFYWYRQILGQKVEFLVSFYNNEISEKSEIFDDQFSVERPDGSNFTLKIRSTKLEDSAMYFCASSKNPPTGTGNTIYFGEGSWLTVV.

J is TRBJ1-4 and V is TRBV2; D is unclear. Germline values: CDR1 SNHLY, CDR2 FYNNEI. The CDR3 totals 12 residues. The CDR3 sequence: CGVGLTNEKLFF. CDR3 in DNA: TGTGGGGTCGGACTGACTAATGAAAAACTGTTTTTT.

The chain recombines TRBV21-1 with TRBJ2-7; the table's D gene call, TRBD1, was not cross checked with the DNA. TRBV21-1 is marked as a pseudogene. The CDR3 is made up of 21 amino acids. The CDR3 spells CASSKEIISVGTQEEAYEQYF. The CDR3 nucleotides read TGTGCCAGCAGCAAAGAGATCATTTCAGTGGGGACACAGGAGGAGGCCTACGAGCAGTACTTC.

This clone has a handful of counts. The CDR3 region has the DNA TGTGCTAGTGGTTTGATAGAGGGTAGAGCTTTCTTT. Its translation is CASGLIEGRAFF. The chain combines TRBV12-5 with TRBJ1-1; D is undetermined. The germline CDR1 and CDR2 sequences are LGHNT and FRNRAP. The V gene lost 2 bases and the J gene lost 10 bases, with 11 bases spanning the gap. This CDR3 is built from 12 residues. The whole variable domain, remainder taken from reference TRBV12-5 and TRBJ1-1, is DARVTQTPRHKVTEMGQEVTMRCQPILGHNTVFWYRQTMMQGLELLAYFRNRAPLDDSGMPKDRFSAEMPDATLATLKIQPSEPRDSAVYFCASGLIEGRAFFGQGTRLTVV.

The chain joins TRBV30 to TRBJ1-2, with TRBD1 as a possible D gene (6 bases). Germline V gene data show CDR1 as GTSNPN and CDR2 as SVGIG (reference sequence). Trimming shortened V by 0 bases and J by 4 bases, and 12 bases separated the two germline ends. CDR3 length: 14 residues. The CDR3 reads CAWSVRQGLYGYTF. The CDR3 DNA is TGTGCCTGGAGTGTACGGCAGGGGCTCTATGGCTACACCTTC.

This sequence joins TRBV19 and TRBJ2-5, with 8 bases that match TRBD2. The V segment lost 3 bases and the J segment 1 base; nucleotides outside the gene matches: 4. The germline gives CDR1 LNHDA, CDR2 SQIVND (reference sequence). The length of the CDR3 is 15 residues. The chain's CDR3 is CASSMSGRTQETQYF. The DNA for the CDR3 is TGTGCCAGTAGTATGAGCGGGAGAACCCAAGAGACCCAGTACTTC.

The chain employs TRBV7-9 and TRBJ2-5; weak D call: TRBD2 (5 bases). Germline V gene lookup returns CDR1 SEHNR and CDR2 FQNEAQ (reference sequence). The CDR3 covers 14 residues. V dropped 5 bases and J dropped 4 bases, with 14 bases sitting between them. CDR3 nucleotide sequence: TGTGCCAGCAGCCGCTCGGGAAGGGTAGAGACCCAGTACTTC. As protein: CASSRSGRVETQYF.

J is TRBJ1-2 and V is TRBV19; possibly TRBD1 for D (6 bases). The CDR3 is 15 residues long. V was cut by 3 bases and J by 7 bases, with 18 bases left in between. Germline CDR1 is LNHDA and CDR2 is SQIVND (reference sequence). CDR3: CASSMRAGAPSGYTF. The CDR3 bases are TGTGCCAGTAGTATGCGAGCAGGGGCTCCCAGTGGCTACACCTTC.

The chain joins TRBV5-4 to TRBJ1-2; 8 bases match TRBD1. Per germline, CDR1 SGHNT and CDR2 YYREEE (reference sequence). J gave up 3 bases and V 2 bases, and 3 bases lay outside the gene matches. The CDR3 spans 14 residues. This CDR3 is CASSFPGQDYGYTF. The CDR3 DNA sequence: TGTGCCAGCAGCTTTCCGGGACAGGACTATGGCTACACCTTC.

The V gene is TRBV15, the J gene TRBJ2-3, with D maybe TRBD1 (6 bases). V was cut by 5 bases and J by 6 bases, with 15 bases left in between. Germline lookup yields CDR1 LNHNV and CDR2 YYDKDF (reference sequence). The CDR3 spans 14 residues. The CDR3 protein is CATSGGRFEDTQYF. CDR3 bases: TGTGCCACCAGCGGGGGCAGGTTCGAGGATACGCAGTATTTT.

The chain has TRBV9 and TRBJ2-7; 8 bases line up with TRBD2. Germline V lookup: CDR1 SGDLS, CDR2 YYNGEE. Losses at the gene ends were 1 base for V and 2 bases for J; bases not matched to a gene: 5. The CDR3 spans 15 residues. The CDR3 sequence: CASSVLSGSAYEQYF. The CDR3 DNA follows: TGTGCCAGCAGCGTATTAAGCGGGAGCGCCTACGAGCAGTACTTC.

The chain uses TRBV29-1 and TRBJ2-7; weak D call: TRBD2 (6 bases). From germline, CDR1 is SQVTM and CDR2 ANQGSEA. This CDR3 comprises 13 residues. V dropped 4 bases and J dropped 1 base, with 11 bases sitting between them. The CDR3 DNA is TGCAGCGTTGGTAAGGGACTTTCCTACGAGCAGTACTTC. Translated, it gives CSVGKGLSYEQYF.

The V and J genes are TRBV4-1 and TRBJ2-7; D unclear. This CDR3 region has 14 residues. Trimming cost V 1 base and J 6 bases, with 13 bases left between them. Germline V gives CDR1 MGHRA, CDR2 YSYEKL. The CDR3 protein is CASSQAGGPGEQYF. The CDR3, as DNA: TGCGCCAGCAGCCAAGCGGGTGGCCCCGGCGAGCAGTACTTC.

The chain uses TRBV12-3 or TRBV12-4 and TRBJ2-7; 7 positions agree with TRBD2. CDR3 length equals 13 residues. J gave up 3 bases and V 4 bases, and 3 bases lay outside the gene matches. CDR3 bases: TGTGCCAGCAGTTGGGGCGGGAGCTACGAGCAGTACTTC. Translation: CASSWGGSYEQYF.

The gene calls are TRBV24-1 and TRBJ2-1; 10 nucleotides align to TRBD2. The CDR3 covers 17 residues. Germline V gene lookup returns CDR1 KGHDR and CDR2 SFDVKD. V was clipped by 1 base and J by 5 bases; unmatched bases: 7. CDR3 loop: CATSDLGERGGNNEQFF. The CDR3 coding sequence is TGTGCCACCAGTGATTTAGGCGAGCGGGGGGGTAACAATGAGCAGTTCTTC.

This chain joins TRBV24-1 and TRBJ2-7; 10 bases fit TRBD1. Germline lookup yields CDR1 KGHDR and CDR2 SFDVKD. CDR3 length: 14 amino acids. V gave up 4 bases and J gave up 5 bases; unmatched junction bases: 4. Written as DNA, the CDR3 is TGTGCCACCAGTGAGGGGACAGGGGCCGACGAGCAGTACTTC. Translating gives CATSEGTGADEQYF.

The chain joins TRBV5-1 to TRBJ2-7; 11 bases match TRBD1. This CDR3 has 15 amino acids. The trim removed 2 bases at V and 2 bases at J, leaving 3 bases unmatched. In germline, CDR1 is SGHRS, CDR2 YFSETQ. The CDR3 protein is CASSLGQGAAYEQYF. As DNA, the CDR3 is TGCGCCAGCAGCTTAGGACAGGGGGCCGCCTACGAGCAGTACTTC. The full variable domain, its missing parts supplied by reference TRBV5-1 and TRBJ2-7, is KAGVTQTPRYLIKTRGQQVTLSCSPISGHRSVSWYQQTPGQGLQFLFEYFSETQRNKGNFPGRFSGRQFSNSRSEMNVSTLELGDSALYLCASSLGQGAAYEQYFGPGTRLTVT.

This chain uses TRBV6-6 with TRBJ2-2, with 7 bases identical to TRBD2. CDR3 length: 13 amino acids. J was trimmed by 4 bases and V by 9 bases; bases with no gene match: 5. Germline assignment: CDR1 MNHNY and CDR2 SVGAGI (reference sequence). DNA of the CDR3: TGTGCCAGTGTAGCGGGTAGCACCGGGGAGCTGTTTTTT. Protein: CASVAGSTGELFF.

This sequence joins TRBV24-1 and TRBJ1-1; 8 nucleotides match TRBD1. The CDR3 extends over 14 amino acids. With V trimmed by 10 bases and J by 2 bases, 8 bases remained unmatched. CDR1 is KGHDR and CDR2 is SFDVKD in the germline V gene. DNA for the CDR3: TGTGCCACTCAAGCCGGACAGGGTAACACTGAAGCTTTCTTT. Translation gives CATQAGQGNTEAFF.

This clone showed up just a few times. This chain joins TRBV28 and TRBJ2-5; 10 positions agree with TRBD2. Germline-derived CDR1 and CDR2 are MDHEN and SYDVKM. With V trimmed by 2 bases and J by 5 bases, 23 bases remained unmatched. This CDR3 is 21 amino acids long. The CDR3 here is CASSLGFGLAGASSPSETQYF. CDR3 DNA: TGTGCCAGCAGTTTAGGTTTCGGCCTAGCGGGAGCTTCAAGCCCTTCGGAGACCCAGTACTTC.

The rearrangement joins TRBV11-2 to TRBJ2-1, with D possibly TRBD2 on 5 matching bases. The germline V gene has CDR1 SGHAT and CDR2 FQNNGV. The V end lost 1 base, the J end lost 4 bases, and 8 bases lay between the germline ends. The CDR3 runs to 14 residues. CDR3 sequence reads: CASSLGSGYNEQFF. In DNA, the CDR3 is TGTGCCAGCAGCTTAGGGAGCGGTTACAATGAGCAGTTCTTC.

The chain employs TRBV30 and TRBJ1-4; the D gene is possibly TRBD1 (5 bases). The CDR3 has 16 residues. V was clipped by 3 bases and J by 7 bases, with 21 bases between them. Germline V gives CDR1 GTSNPN, CDR2 SVGIG (reference sequence). The CDR3 nucleotides read TGTGCCTGGAGCCTGACTCGGTGGAGGGGAGTTGAAAAACTGTTTTTT. Translated, it gives CAWSLTRWRGVEKLFF.

This chain joins TRBV11-2 and TRBJ1-1; unclear D gene. From germline, CDR1 is SGHAT and CDR2 FQNNGV. V lost 2 bases and J lost 2, with 9 bases in between. The CDR3 covers 14 residues. For the CDR3, the DNA is TGTGCCAGCAGCTTAAGGAGGACTAACACTGAAGCTTTCTTT. As protein: CASSLRRTNTEAFF.

This chain links TRBV3-1 (or the pseudogene TRBV3-2) with TRBJ2-6; TRBD1 is a possible D gene (7 bases). Germline V gene data show CDR1 as LGHDT and CDR2 as YNNKEL (reference sequence). V dropped 4 bases and J dropped 0 bases, with 19 bases sitting between them. The CDR3 loop spans 19 amino acids. Here the CDR3 DNA reads TGTGCCAGCAGCCGGGAGGTTTGGGACAGCTACTCTGGGGCCAACGTCCTGACTTTC. Translated: CASSREVWDSYSGANVLTF.